These 3 T cell receptor beta chains came from one sample sequenced in a study of blood T cell repertoires in COVID-19. The assay was immunoSEQ multiplex PCR, and TCRdb's table has in-frame clones only and misses some. The table lists about 100,000 clones, just under 80% of them singletons. What was sequenced was peripheral blood. The receptors were gathered from a man aged 70-80 years with active or convalescent COVID-19.

The rearrangement joins TRBV5-1 to TRBJ2-2, with 7 bases identical to TRBD1. CDR3 size: 16 residues. Trimming took 0 bases from V and 4 from J; bases not matched to a gene: 6. Germline lookup yields CDR1 SGHRS and CDR2 YFSETQ. The CDR3 loop is CASSLAVAGGTGELFF. For the CDR3, the DNA is TGCGCCAGCAGCTTGGCCGTTGCAGGGGGCACCGGGGAGCTGTTTTTT.

The V and J genes are TRBV7-8 and TRBJ2-5; 9 bases match TRBD1. The V and J ends lost 3 bases and 5 bases, in that order; junction bases with no gene match: 7. The CDR3 is made up of 15 amino acids. The germline V gene has CDR1 SGHVS and CDR2 FQNEAQ. This CDR3 reads CASSLDTGGRETQYF. The CDR3 DNA is TGTGCCAGCAGCTTGGACACAGGGGGCAGGGAGACCCAGTACTTC.

The chain links TRBV7-2 to TRBJ2-2; D gene unclear. Germline lookup yields CDR1 SGHTA and CDR2 FQGNSA. CDR3 size: 14 residues. The germline V and J ends were trimmed by 0 bases and 7 bases, with 9 bases remaining between them. The CDR3 coding sequence is TGTGCCAGCAGCTTAGCGCGGCAAGGCGGGGAGCTGTTTTTT. It codes for CASSLARQGGELFF. The full variable domain, rest sourced from reference TRBV7-2 and TRBJ2-2, is GAGVSQSPSNKVTEKGKDVELRCDPISGHTALYWYRQSLGQGLEFLIYFQGNSAPDKSGLPSDRFSAERTGGSVSTLTIQRTQQEDSAVYLCASSLARQGGELFFGEGSRLTVL.